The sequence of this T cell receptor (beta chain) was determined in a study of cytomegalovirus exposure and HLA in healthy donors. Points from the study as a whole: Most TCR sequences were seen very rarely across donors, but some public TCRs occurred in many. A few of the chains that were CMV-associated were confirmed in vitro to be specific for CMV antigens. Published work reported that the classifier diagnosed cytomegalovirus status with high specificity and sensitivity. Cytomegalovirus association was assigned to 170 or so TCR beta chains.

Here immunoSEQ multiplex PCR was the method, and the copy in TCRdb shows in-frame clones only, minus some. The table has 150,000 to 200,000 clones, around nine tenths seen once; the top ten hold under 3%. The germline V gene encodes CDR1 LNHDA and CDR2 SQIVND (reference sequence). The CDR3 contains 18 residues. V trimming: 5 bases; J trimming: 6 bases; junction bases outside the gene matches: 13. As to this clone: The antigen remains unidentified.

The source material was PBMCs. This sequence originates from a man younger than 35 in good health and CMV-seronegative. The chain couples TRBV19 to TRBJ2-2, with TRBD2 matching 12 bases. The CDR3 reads CASSGWKTSGSGPGELFF. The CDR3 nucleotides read TGTGCCAGTAGTGGTTGGAAGACTAGCGGGAGTGGCCCCGGGGAGCTGTTTTTT.